The rows below give T cell receptor beta chains drawn from one sample of a study of blood T cell repertoires in COVID-19. Clones were read by immunoSEQ multiplex PCR, and TCRdb kept only the in-frame ones, dropping some. The sample has tens of thousands of clones; 85% are singletons. The sequenced material came from peripheral blood. The receptors derive from a man aged 50 to 59 with active COVID-19. CDR3s include the opening cysteine and the closing phenylalanine or tryptophan. The D gene is left open where the match is weak. Not every row has a clone size; where given, it reads once, few, many or a size class.

.	TRBV4-3	.	TRBJ2-7	TGCGCCAGCAGCCAAGATTGGGTGGGGCTAAATACGTACGAGCAGTACTTC	CASSQDWVGLNTYEQYF
.	TRBV5-1	TRBD1	TRBJ1-5	TGCGCCAGCAGCCCAACAGGGGGCAATCAGCCCCAGCATTTT	CASSPTGGNQPQHF
.	TRBV7-3	.	TRBJ2-2	TGTGCCAGCAGCTTACTTCCGGGGTCGGTTCTTGGCACCGGGGAGCTGTTTTTT	CASSLLPGSVLGTGELFF
.	TRBV6-2/TRBV6-3	TRBD2	TRBJ2-1	TGTGCCAGCAGTTACGTGGAAAGCGGGAGCTTTGGGTACAATGAGCAGTTCTTC	CASSYVESGSFGYNEQFF
.	TRBV29-1	.	TRBJ1-4	TGCAGCGCTGTGCGGGGAGGAGGAGAAAAACTGTTTTTT	CSAVRGGGEKLFF
.	TRBV28	TRBD1	TRBJ2-2	TGTGCCAGCAGTCCCGGAGACAGGGGGCTCACCGGGGAGCTGTTTTTT	CASSPGDRGLTGELFF
few	TRBV6-1	TRBD1	TRBJ2-7	TGTGCCAGCAGTGAAAGCGTGACAGGGGGTTCTTACGAGCAGTACTTC	CASSESVTGGSYEQYF
.	TRBV2	.	TRBJ1-5	TGTGCCAGCAGTGGGGGAACCGGGGGCAATCAGCCCCAGCATTTT	CASSGGTGGNQPQHF
.	TRBV11-3	TRBD2	TRBJ2-1	TGTGCCAGCAGCGCCACGTTAGCGGGGGGCGGGGTAAGTGAGCAGTTCTTC	CASSATLAGGGVSEQFF
many	TRBV20-1	.	TRBJ2-7	TGCAGTGCTAGTTCGGGTGAAACCTACGAGCAGTACTTC	CSASSGETYEQYF
.	TRBV28	.	TRBJ2-3	TGTGCCAGCAGCGATAGAGATACGCAGTATTTT	CASSDRDTQYF
.	TRBV27	.	TRBJ1-6	TGTGCCAGCAGTTTCTCCCCGCAGGGGAGTGCCCTCCACTTT	CASSFSPQGSALHF
.	TRBV5-1	.	TRBJ1-4	TGCGCCAGCAGCTCGACAGGAATAACTAATGAAAAACTGTTTTTT	CASSSTGITNEKLFF
.	TRBV11-3	TRBD1	TRBJ1-1	TGTGCCAGCAGCTTAGGGGGACAGGGGGCGCGAGCTTTCTTT	CASSLGGQGARAFF
.	TRBV5-1	.	TRBJ1-1	TGCGCCAGCAGCTCTCAGGGGTTTAAGAACACTGAAGCTTTCTTT	CASSSQGFKNTEAFF
.	TRBV18	.	TRBJ2-3	TGTGCCAGCTCGTGGGGCGCAGATACGCAGTATTTT	CASSWGADTQYF
.	TRBV5-1	.	TRBJ2-5	TGCGCCAGCAGCCGACAGTTACAAGAGACCCAGTACTTC	CASSRQLQETQYF
.	TRBV4-1	TRBD1	TRBJ1-4	TGCGCCAGCAGCCACCCGGGACAGGGGGTTGAAAAACTGTTTTTT	CASSHPGQGVEKLFF
.	TRBV5-5	.	TRBJ1-3	TGTGCCAGCAGCTTGGTGTCCGGTGACTCTGGAAACACCATATATTTT	CASSLVSGDSGNTIYF
.	TRBV7-2	TRBD2	TRBJ2-5	TGTGCCAGCAGCTTAGATAGCGGGTACCAAGAGACCCAGTACTTC	CASSLDSGYQETQYF
.	TRBV18	TRBD1	TRBJ2-7	TGTGCCAGCTCACCCCCTTGGACAGGCGTATTCTACGAGCAGTACTTC	CASSPPWTGVFYEQYF
medium-sized	TRBV2	.	TRBJ1-4	TGTGCCAGCGAGACCCCAGGGGCCGTCGGCAATGAAAAACTGTTTTTT	CASETPGAVGNEKLFF
few	TRBV25-1	.	TRBJ1-2	TGTGCCACCTCTAGGTCTTTCGGCTACACCTTC	CATSRSFGYTF
.	TRBV6-6	.	TRBJ1-5	TGTGCCAGCAGTACAGGGACGGTATACAATCAGCCCCAGCATTTT	CASSTGTVYNQPQHF
.	TRBV5-4	TRBD1	TRBJ1-1	TGTGCCAGCAGCTCAACAGGGGAGGTCACTGAAGCTTTCTTT	CASSSTGEVTEAFF
.	TRBV4-3	TRBD2	TRBJ2-1	TGCGCCAGCAGCCCGCCGGGGGACTACGGCAATGAGCAGTTCTTC	CASSPPGDYGNEQFF
.	TRBV5-4	TRBD2	TRBJ2-5	TGTGCCAGCAGCTTATTGGGACTAGCGGGGGGGAAAGCAGCAGAGACCCAGTACTTC	CASSLLGLAGGKAAETQYF
.	TRBV2	TRBD1	TRBJ2-5	TGTGCCAGCAGTGGACAGGGGCTGAAGACCCAGTACTTC	CASSGQGLKTQYF